These 31 T cell receptor beta chains were sequenced from one sample in a study of cytomegalovirus exposure and HLA in healthy donors. The PCR contained 60 Vbeta and 13 Jbeta primers. Sequenced by immunoSEQ multiplex PCR; TCRdb stores in-frame clones only, minus some. This sample yields roughly 220,000 clones, of which roughly 80% are seen a single time; roughly 2.5% belongs to the top ten. Input material: PBMCs. The receptor source for this set is a woman between 40 and 55 years old in good health and CMV-seronegative.

This clone was observed a handful of times. The chain combines TRBV18 with TRBJ1-3, with D possibly matching TRBD1 (6 bases). Germline CDR1 and CDR2: KGHSH and LQKENI. The length of the CDR3 is 15 residues. V lost 1 base, J lost 0 bases, and 7 bases lay in between. The CDR3 spells CASSPLRGSGNTIYF. In DNA form, the CDR3 reads TGTGCCAGCTCACCACTCAGGGGCTCTGGAAACACCATATATTTT.

The J gene is TRBJ2-7, the V gene TRBV11-2; D not resolved. Germline V lookup: CDR1 SGHAT, CDR2 FQNNGV. The V end was cut by 6 bases, the J end by 7 bases, with 10 bases between. The CDR3 sequence is 11 residues long. CDR3 residues: CASSSEWEQYF. DNA for the CDR3: TGTGCCAGCAGTTCCGAGTGGGAGCAGTACTTC.

This clone was observed a handful of times. The chain couples TRBV20-1 to TRBJ1-2; 8 bases align to TRBD1. CDR3 length: 9 amino acids. In germline, CDR1 is DFQATT, CDR2 SNEGSKA (reference sequence). Trimming cost V 6 bases and J 13 bases; bases outside gene matches: 4. The chain's CDR3 is CSAGQVPTF. CDR3 bases: TGCAGTGCGGGACAGGTCCCCACCTTC.

CDR3: CASRTGTGTEAFF. DNA of the CDR3: TGCGCCAGCAGAACAGGGACGGGCACTGAAGCTTTCTTT. The V call is TRBV5-1, the J call TRBJ1-1; tentatively, D is TRBD1 (6 bases). The length of the CDR3 is 13 residues. V lost 5 bases, J lost 4 bases, and 12 bases lay in between. Germline assignment: CDR1 SGHRS and CDR2 YFSETQ.

The CDR3 nucleotides read TGTGCCAGCAGGACCCTTGGGCAGGGCAACACCTTC. This sequence encodes CASRTLGQGNTF. This chain uses TRBV28 with TRBJ1-2, with D perhaps matching TRBD1 (5 bases). Trimming cost V 6 bases and J 12 bases, with 17 bases left between them. From germline, CDR1 is MDHEN and CDR2 SYDVKM. The CDR3 contains 12 residues.

V is TRBV7-3 and J is TRBJ2-1, with a weak D call TRBD1 (5 bases). The CDR3 length is 15 residues. Trimming removed 1 base at V and 7 bases at J, with 14 bases between. Germline V gene sequence: CDR1 SGHTA, CDR2 FQGTGA. The CDR3 DNA follows: TGTGCCAGCAGCTTAATGGGCGGATACAGGAATGAGCAGTTCTTC. Its translation: CASSLMGGYRNEQFF.

The chain recombines TRBV19 with TRBJ2-7, with 7 bases matching TRBD1. The CDR3 length is 13 residues. Germline CDR1 is LNHDA and CDR2 is SQIVND (reference sequence). Trimming at V came to 3 bases and at J to 2 bases, leaving 1 base not matched to a gene. CDR3 amino acids: CASSIGTAYEQYF. DNA of the CDR3: TGTGCCAGTAGTATTGGGACAGCCTACGAGCAGTACTTC.

The chain uses TRBV7-2 and TRBJ2-1, with no clear D. The CDR3 has 14 residues. Trimming took off 5 bases at V and 7 bases at J, with 15 bases between the two ends. Germline CDR1 SGHTA, CDR2 FQGNSA. CDR3 nucleotides: TGTGCCAGCAGCCCTCCCACGTATCGGAATGAGCAGTTCTTC. Translating gives CASSPPTYRNEQFF.

The chain is built from TRBV30 and TRBJ1-4; D unresolved. CDR3 size: 15 residues. Germline V lookup: CDR1 GTSNPN, CDR2 SVGIG (reference sequence). Trimming took off 1 base at V and 8 bases at J, with 17 bases between the two ends. CDR3 coding DNA: TGTGCCTGGAGTGCCTACACTACCCGAAGAGAAAAACTGTTTTTT. The encoded protein is CAWSAYTTRREKLFF. Full variable domain (missing parts from reference TRBV30 and TRBJ1-4): SQTIHQWPATLVQPVGSPLSLECTVEGTSNPNLYWYRQAAGRGLQLLFYSVGIGQISSEVPQNLSASRPQDRQFILSSKKLLLSDSGFYLCAWSAYTTRREKLFFGSGTQLSVL.

The genes are TRBV18 and TRBJ1-5; possibly TRBD1 for D (6 bases). CDR1 KGHSH and CDR2 LQKENI come from the germline V gene. This CDR3 is 14 amino acids long. Deletions cut 2 bases from V and 5 bases from J, with 10 bases between. CDR3 amino acids: CASSPTGLHQPQHF. The CDR3 DNA sequence: TGTGCCAGCTCACCAACAGGGTTGCATCAGCCCCAGCATTTT.

The rearrangement joins TRBV7-3 to TRBJ2-7, with TRBD2 identical over 7 bases. Germline trimming cut 5 bases from V and 1 base from J; bases unmatched to any gene: 26. CDR1 is SGHTA, CDR2 FQGTGA, per germline. CDR3 length equals 21 residues. CDR3 protein: CASSPSDTRSKLRRGSYEQYF. The CDR3 DNA sequence: TGTGCCAGCAGCCCCAGCGACACCCGATCGAAGCTCAGGCGGGGGTCCTACGAGCAGTACTTC.

The CDR3 DNA follows: TGTGCCAGCAGTTTCGTAGCGGGAGGGTACAATGAGCAGTTCTTC. Its translation is CASSFVAGGYNEQFF. The chain joins TRBV6-5 to TRBJ2-1, with 11 bases matching TRBD2. Germline CDR1 reads MNHEY; CDR2 reads SVGAGI. J was trimmed by 4 bases and V by 4 bases; bases with no gene match: 3. The CDR3 runs 15 residues.

The sample holds a few counts of this clone. J is TRBJ2-6 and V is TRBV2, with 8 bases aligning to TRBD1. The V and J ends lost 11 bases and 10 bases, in that order; junction bases with no gene match: 7. Per germline, CDR1 SNHLY and CDR2 FYNNEI. The CDR3 covers 12 residues. The CDR3 DNA reads TGTGCCGGAAGGAGGACAGGGAACGTCCTGACTTTC. Translated: CAGRRTGNVLTF.

The J gene is TRBJ2-2, the V gene TRBV10-3; 11 nucleotides align to TRBD2. V lost 5 bases to trimming and J lost 6 bases; unmatched junction nucleotides: 5. The CDR3 has 15 amino acids. Per germline, CDR1 ENHRY and CDR2 SYGVKD. CDR3 residues: CAISQLAGAAGELFF. CDR3 DNA: TGTGCCATCAGTCAACTAGCGGGAGCGGCCGGGGAGCTGTTTTTT.

J is TRBJ1-2 and V is TRBV20-1; D uncertain. There are 11 residues in the CDR3. The germline V gene has CDR1 DFQATT and CDR2 SNEGSKA (reference sequence). V was shortened by 3 bases and J by 6 bases, with 8 bases between the two germline ends. The CDR3 nucleotides are TGCAGTGCTAGTGGAGCGAATGGCTACACCTTC. Its protein product is CSASGANGYTF.

V is TRBV30 and J is TRBJ2-1; no reliable D call. CDR3 length: 12 residues. Trimming left V 2 bases short and J 6 bases short, with 8 bases between. Germline CDR1 GTSNPN, CDR2 SVGIG (reference sequence). CDR3 bases: TGTGCCTGGAGTCCCCGTATCAATGAGCAGTTCTTC. Protein sequence: CAWSPRINEQFF.

The rearrangement links TRBV7-7 to TRBJ2-7, with D possibly TRBD2 on 5 matching bases. V was trimmed by 8 bases and J by 2 bases, leaving 13 bases between them. Per germline, CDR1 SSHAT and CDR2 FNYEAQ (reference sequence). CDR3 size: 13 residues. The CDR3 region is CASARGAAYEQYF. The CDR3 nucleotides are TGTGCCAGCGCTCGGGGAGCGGCCTACGAGCAGTACTTC.

The chain links TRBV19 to TRBJ2-7, with D tentatively TRBD2 (6 bases). Trimming took 5 bases from V and 2 from J, leaving 19 bases between them. In germline, CDR1 is LNHDA, CDR2 SQIVND (reference sequence). CDR3 size: 16 residues. The CDR3, as DNA: TGTGCCAGTAGTCCAAGACTAGTAGGGAGACCCTACGAGCAGTACTTC. Its protein is CASSPRLVGRPYEQYF.

The rearrangement links TRBV30 to TRBJ2-3, with 7 bases lining up with TRBD2. Germline CDR1 and CDR2: GTSNPN and SVGIG (reference sequence). The CDR3 is 13 residues long. V gave up 3 bases and J gave up 2 bases; unmatched junction bases: 2. CDR3 bases: TGTGCCTGGAGACTAGCGTCCACAGATACGCAGTATTTT. It yields the protein CAWRLASTDTQYF.

The rearrangement links TRBV5-6 to TRBJ2-1, with 10 bases that match TRBD2. In germline, CDR1 is SGHDT, CDR2 YYEEEE. This CDR3 spans 15 amino acids. V was clipped by 1 base and J by 8 bases; unmatched bases: 6. Here the CDR3 DNA reads TGTGCCAGCAGCTTGAAGGCTAGCGGGAGCGATGAGCAGTTCTTC. Translated: CASSLKASGSDEQFF.

DNA for the CDR3: TGTGCCAGTAGTCTAAGACTAGCGGGAGGGCATTCAACGTCCTACAATGAGCAGTTCTTC. This translates into CASSLRLAGGHSTSYNEQFF. The chain couples TRBV19 to TRBJ2-1, with TRBD2 matching 14 bases. Germline assignment: CDR1 LNHDA and CDR2 SQIVND (reference sequence). This CDR3 spans 20 amino acids. V was pared by 5 bases and J by 1 base, with 13 bases of the junction left unmatched. The whole variable domain, filled in from reference TRBV19 and TRBJ2-1, reads DGGITQSPKYLFRKEGQNVTLSCEQNLNHDAMYWYRQDPGQGLRLIYYSQIVNDFQKGDIAEGYSVSREKKESFPLTVTSAQKNPTAFYLCASSLRLAGGHSTSYNEQFFGPGTRLTVL.

The V call is TRBV27, the J call TRBJ1-2, with D unresolved. V was cut by 4 bases and J by 6 bases, with 18 bases left in between. Per germline, CDR1 MNHEY and CDR2 SMNVEV (reference sequence). This CDR3 contains 15 residues. The CDR3: CASSSATPFNDGYTF. CDR3 DNA sequence: TGTGCCAGCAGTTCCGCCACACCGTTCAACGATGGCTACACCTTC.

The count of this clone is one. Here the CDR3 reads CASSLPLGVRVEQFF. The CDR3 nucleotides are TGTGCCAGCAGTTTACCCCTTGGTGTACGGGTTGAGCAGTTCTTC. The V call is TRBV27, the J call TRBJ2-1; D gene uncertain. V lost 2 bases and J 9 bases, leaving 17 bases between the germline ends. Per germline, CDR1 MNHEY and CDR2 SMNVEV (reference sequence). The CDR3 sequence is 15 residues long.

This clone showed up just a few times. The rearrangement uses TRBV5-5 and TRBJ2-7; D remains unclear. The CDR3 has 13 residues. The V gene's germline CDR1 is SGHKS and CDR2 YYEKEE (reference sequence). V lost 2 bases and J lost 0, with 6 bases in between. CDR3 nucleotides: TGTGCCAGCAGCTTCCCGAGCTCCTACGAGCAGTACTTC. Its protein product is CASSFPSSYEQYF. The variable domain in full, with the rest retrieved from reference TRBV5-5 and TRBJ2-7, is DAGVTQSPTHLIKTRGQQVTLRCSPISGHKSVSWYQQVLGQGPQFIFQYYEKEERGRGNFPDRFSARQFPNYSSELNVNALLLGDSALYLCASSFPSSYEQYFGPGTRLTVT.

This chain joins TRBV19 and TRBJ2-7, with 8 bases matching TRBD2. The CDR3 totals 14 residues. From germline, CDR1 is LNHDA and CDR2 SQIVND (reference sequence). V gave up 5 bases and J gave up 2 bases; unmatched junction bases: 5. In DNA form, the CDR3 reads TGTGCCAGTAGTTACCAGCGGGGGACCTACGAGCAGTACTTC. Translated: CASSYQRGTYEQYF.

This chain uses TRBV5-4 with TRBJ2-7; possible D gene TRBD1, 6 bases. Looked up from germline, CDR1 is SGHNT and CDR2 is YYREEE (reference sequence). V was shortened by 2 bases and J by 3 bases, with 21 bases between the two germline ends. The CDR3 has 17 residues. CDR3 residues: CASSLGQSSGYDYEQYF. CDR3 in DNA: TGTGCCAGCAGCTTAGGACAGTCCTCGGGTTATGACTACGAGCAGTACTTC.

The chain uses TRBV28 and TRBJ2-5; TRBD2 matches 9 bases. The CDR3 contains 14 residues. Germline V gene lookup returns CDR1 MDHEN and CDR2 SYDVKM. Losses at the gene ends were 2 bases for V and 5 bases for J; bases not matched to a gene: 3. Here the CDR3 DNA reads TGTGCCAGCAGTTTAGCGGGAGGGCCGGAGACCCAGTACTTC. The encoded protein is CASSLAGGPETQYF. The full variable domain, its missing parts supplied by reference TRBV28 and TRBJ2-5, is DVKVTQSSRYLVKRTGEKVFLECVQDMDHENMFWYRQDPGLGLRLIYFSYDVKMKEKGDIPEGYSVSREKKERFSLILESASTNQTSMYLCASSLAGGPETQYFGPGTRLLVL.

With regard to this clone: One end of the junction is discordant with germline, which a read error may explain. The chain uses TRBV15 and TRBJ1-2; the match to TRBD1 covers 8 bases. The CDR3 consists of 13 residues. Germline V gene sequence: CDR1 LNHNV, CDR2 YYDKDF (reference sequence). CDR3 in DNA: TGTGCCACCAGCAGGGACAGGGATTATGACTACACCTTC. Its translation: CATSRDRDYDYTF.

The chain is built from TRBV19 and TRBJ2-2, with D unresolved. The V gene lost 1 base and the J gene lost 3 bases, with 3 bases spanning the gap. Germline lookup yields CDR1 LNHDA and CDR2 SQIVND (reference sequence). The CDR3 sequence is 13 residues long. DNA of the CDR3: TGTGCCAGTAGTATAGGGCACACCGGGGAGCTGTTTTTT. Translating it yields CASSIGHTGELFF.

The chain carries TRBV4-1 and TRBJ2-6; tentatively, D is TRBD2 (5 bases). The V end was cut by 0 bases, the J end by 2 bases, with 8 bases between. CDR3 length equals 16 residues. Germline V gene data show CDR1 as MGHRA and CDR2 as YSYEKL. This chain's CDR3 is CASSQDTGTGANVLTF. The CDR3, as DNA: TGCGCCAGCAGCCAAGATACGGGGACTGGGGCCAACGTCCTGACTTTC.

The J gene is TRBJ1-1, the V gene TRBV2; D perhaps matches TRBD1 (5 bases). Germline CDR1 is SNHLY and CDR2 is FYNNEI. V was shortened by 7 bases and J by 10 bases, with 25 bases between the two germline ends. The CDR3 has 15 residues. CDR3 sequence (DNA): TGTGCCAGCATGCCCTCCACTTGGGGGGAAAGTAGAGCTTTCTTT. It encodes CASMPSTWGESRAFF.